A single sample gave rise to the 31 T cell receptor beta chains below, sequenced in a study of T cells after yellow fever vaccination (dated by TCRdb to between 2018 and 2021). The library relied on 5' RACE. Sequencing took place on an Illumina NovaSeq 6000. TCRdb reanalyzed the raw reads on its own, using fastp at Q25 for trimming and MiXCR for clone calling, and kept in-frame beta chains. Each entry merges the rows of one CDR3 protein and shows their most common DNA and genes. This sample lists 250,000 to 300,000 distinct CDR3 sequences; about 5.2% were detected once. The top ten clones comprise under 3.5% of the sample. The treatment or condition label, read with the paper, signifies: live attenuated yellow fever vaccine strain. This specimen consisted of CD4+ T cells sorted from PBMCs, obtained on the day of the yellow fever booster vaccination. The receptors were sampled from a man between 18 and 35 years old who received the YFV17D yellow fever vaccine.

At least ten counts were recorded for this clonotype. V usage is TRBV7-8 and J usage is TRBJ1-6, with D possibly being TRBD1 (6 bases). The CDR3 has 14 residues. Germline V lookup: CDR1 SGHVS, CDR2 FQNEAQ. The V gene lost 2 bases and the J gene lost 10 bases, with 12 bases spanning the gap. The CDR3 is CASSLPGEYSPLHF. CDR3 nucleotide sequence: TGTGCCAGCAGCTTACCAGGGGAGTACTCACCCCTCCACTTT.

This sequence joins TRBV5-4 and TRBJ2-5, with a tentative D call TRBD1 (7 bases). Germline CDR1 SGHNT, CDR2 YYREEE (reference sequence). V was pared by 4 bases and J by 2 bases, with 15 bases between. The CDR3 has 15 residues. CDR3 DNA: TGTGCCAGCAGCCAGGGGGGTAGCGCACAAGAGACCCAGTACTTC. Its translation is CASSQGGSAQETQYF. Full variable domain (remainder filled in from reference TRBV5-4 and TRBJ2-5): ETGVTQSPTHLIKTRGQQVTLRCSSQSGHNTVSWYQQALGQGPQFIFQYYREEENGRGNFPPRFSGLQFPNYSSELNVNALELDDSALYLCASSQGGSAQETQYFGPGTRLLVL.

This clonotype was counted at least ten times. The chain carries TRBV7-8 and TRBJ2-2; D is undetermined. V was pared by 8 bases and J by 3 bases, with 16 bases between. This CDR3 spans 15 amino acids. Germline values: CDR1 SGHVS, CDR2 FQNEAQ. CDR3 sequence: CASQARVGDTGELFF. In nucleotides, the CDR3 is TGTGCCAGCCAAGCCCGGGTTGGGGACACCGGGGAGCTGTTTTTT.

The chain links TRBV27 to TRBJ2-2, with 11 positions matching TRBD1. Germline lookup yields CDR1 MNHEY and CDR2 SMNVEV (reference sequence). This CDR3 spans 13 amino acids. V dropped 8 bases and J dropped 6; count of bases not matched to a gene: 2. This CDR3 is CASGGQGAGELFF. The DNA of the CDR3 is TGTGCCAGCGGGGGACAGGGGGCCGGGGAGCTGTTTTTT.

This clonotype was observed at least ten times. This chain joins TRBV7-2 and TRBJ2-3, with 9 bases lining up with TRBD2. The germline V gene has CDR1 SGHTA and CDR2 FQGNSA. The J segment lost 11 bases and the V segment lost 5 bases, leaving 8 bases of the junction unmatched. This CDR3 spans 13 amino acids. The CDR3 reads CASSEVAGAMQYF. The CDR3 nucleotides read TGTGCCAGCAGCGAGGTAGCGGGGGCGATGCAGTATTTT.

This clonotype has ten or more counts. The chain is built from TRBV3-1 and TRBJ2-3; 11 bases are a match to TRBD2. The V and J ends lost 0 bases and 0 bases, in that order; junction bases with no gene match: 8. The CDR3 has 19 amino acids. The germline gives CDR1 LGHDT, CDR2 YNNKEL (reference sequence). CDR3 coding DNA: TGTGCCAGCAGCCAAGATAGGGCTAGCGGGGGGCTTAGCACAGATACGCAGTATTTT. As protein: CASSQDRASGGLSTDTQYF.

The sample holds many counts of this clonotype. The chain carries TRBV9 and TRBJ1-1; 10 bases line up with TRBD1. Germline CDR1 reads SGDLS; CDR2 reads YYNGEE. V dropped 4 bases and J dropped 2; count of bases not matched to a gene: 17. CDR3 length equals 19 residues. DNA for the CDR3: TGTGCCAGCAGCACCCCCCGGGGACAGGGGACCTCCCTAAACACTGAAGCTTTCTTT. The encoded protein is CASSTPRGQGTSLNTEAFF.

This clonotype was counted ten times or more. The chain employs TRBV5-1 and TRBJ2-5; D call uncertain. The CDR3 has 14 residues. CDR1 is SGHRS, CDR2 YFSETQ, per germline. V was pared by 0 bases and J by 2 bases, with 8 bases between. This chain's CDR3 is CASSLGSGQETQYF. The CDR3 DNA reads as TGCGCCAGCAGCTTGGGCTCCGGACAAGAGACCCAGTACTTC.

This clonotype was observed many times. V gene TRBV6-5 combines with J gene TRBJ2-2, with a possible D match to TRBD1 (7 bases). V was trimmed by 2 bases and J by 6 bases, leaving 16 bases between them. The CDR3 extends over 16 amino acids. CDR1 and CDR2 (germline): MNHEY, SVGAGI. CDR3 DNA sequence: TGTGCCAGCAGTTACCAGGGGGGATTAGAAGCCGGGGAGCTGTTTTTT. Encoded protein: CASSYQGGLEAGELFF.

This clonotype came up many times. The chain couples TRBV7-2 to TRBJ2-3; the D gene is possibly TRBD2 (6 bases). The ends were cut back, 3 bases at V and 4 bases at J, with 17 bases in the middle. CDR3 length: 16 residues. In germline, CDR1 is SGHTA, CDR2 FQGNSA. In nucleotides, the CDR3 is TGTGCCAGCAGCTTTGATAGCGGTTCAAGGGCAGATACGCAGTATTTT. This sequence encodes CASSFDSGSRADTQYF.

The chain combines TRBV6-5 with TRBJ1-1; no clear D. Germline V lookup: CDR1 MNHEY, CDR2 SVGAGI. The CDR3 totals 13 residues. V lost 1 base to trimming and J lost 4 bases, with 7 bases between them. The CDR3 coding sequence is TGTGCCAGCAGTTACTTTCATGGCACTGAAGCTTTCTTT. Its translation: CASSYFHGTEAFF.

This clonotype appeared a few times. The DNA of the CDR3 is TGTGCCACCACCCGAGGGACATCGACGCAGTATTTT. It specifies CATTRGTSTQYF. The chain carries TRBV15 and TRBJ2-3; D is perhaps TRBD1 (6 bases). Trimming removed 7 bases from V and 9 bases from J, with 14 bases in between. This CDR3 region has 12 residues. Per the germline V gene, CDR1 is LNHNV and CDR2 is YYDKDF (reference sequence).

This clonotype was counted at least ten times. V usage is TRBV29-1 and J usage is TRBJ2-2; D unresolved. Trimming shortened V by 2 bases and J by 4 bases, and 2 bases separated the two germline ends. The CDR3 has 11 amino acids. The germline gives CDR1 SQVTM, CDR2 ANQGSEA. CDR3 amino acids: CSVETTGELFF. The CDR3 nucleotides read TGCAGCGTTGAAACCACCGGGGAGCTGTTTTTT.

The V call is TRBV15, the J call TRBJ2-3; D is undetermined. CDR3 length equals 12 residues. Looked up from germline, CDR1 is LNHNV and CDR2 is YYDKDF (reference sequence). The V and J ends lost 1 base and 5 bases respectively, with 4 bases between them. This chain's CDR3 is CATSRVVDTQYF. The CDR3, as DNA: TGTGCCACCAGCAGAGTCGTAGATACGCAGTATTTT.

This clonotype was found a few times. CDR3 sequence reads: CASRPDRGEFLAGVYNEQFF. CDR3 nucleotides: TGTGCCAGTAGACCGGACAGGGGCGAATTTCTAGCGGGGGTTTACAATGAGCAGTTCTTC. V is TRBV19 and J is TRBJ2-1; D perhaps matches TRBD2 (10 bases). The CDR3 sequence is 20 residues long. Germline loops: CDR1 LNHDA, CDR2 SQIVND (reference sequence). The V end was cut by 6 bases, the J end by 4 bases, with 31 bases between.

This clonotype was detected only a few times. V is TRBV7-2 and J is TRBJ1-1, with TRBD1 as a possible D gene (5 bases). CDR3 length: 16 residues. Germline values: CDR1 SGHTA, CDR2 FQGNSA. The V end lost 1 base, the J end lost 3 bases, and 15 bases lay between the germline ends. The CDR3 spells CASSLGGVRGDTEAFF. The CDR3 bases are TGTGCCAGCAGCTTAGGGGGCGTAAGGGGTGACACTGAAGCTTTCTTT.

This clonotype was picked up a small number of times. The V and J genes are TRBV7-2 and TRBJ1-4; D is unclear. The CDR3 loop spans 18 amino acids. The germline V gene has CDR1 SGHTA and CDR2 FQGNSA. V lost 4 bases to trimming and J lost 7 bases, with 25 bases between them. Here the CDR3 DNA reads TGTGCCAGCAGCTCGCGCCCGATCGGGGTTATGGCGGGTGAAAAACTGTTTTTT. Translated, it gives CASSSRPIGVMAGEKLFF.

The V gene is TRBV14, the J gene TRBJ2-3; a weak D match, TRBD2 (7 bases). The germline V gene encodes CDR1 SGHDN and CDR2 FVKESK. This CDR3 spans 16 amino acids. Trimming pared 2 bases from V and 5 bases from J, leaving 17 bases between. The CDR3 nucleotides read TGTGCCAGCAGCCAAATTGAGGGGGGGCCAGGAGATACGCAGTATTTT. Its protein product is CASSQIEGGPGDTQYF.

This clonotype has just a few counts. The chain links TRBV6-5 to TRBJ2-3, with D possibly being TRBD1 (5 bases). The CDR3 totals 16 residues. V lost 4 bases and J 0 bases, leaving 14 bases between the germline ends. CDR1 and CDR2 from the germline V gene are MNHEY and SVGAGI. The CDR3 region has the DNA TGTGCCAGCAGTTTTTCAGGGATAACTAGCACAGATACGCAGTATTTT. Amino acids: CASSFSGITSTDTQYF.

V gene TRBV4-3 combines with J gene TRBJ1-3; TRBD1 aligns across 9 bases. The J segment lost 3 bases and the V segment lost 1 base, leaving 4 bases of the junction unmatched. The CDR3 extends over 16 amino acids. Germline loops: CDR1 LGHNA, CDR2 YSLEER. CDR3 sequence (DNA): TGCGCCAGCAGCCAAGGACAGGGGGGAAATGGAAACACCATATATTTT. Its translation: CASSQGQGGNGNTIYF.

This clonotype was seen only a few times. The chain has TRBV4-1 and TRBJ2-3, with D perhaps TRBD1 (6 bases). This CDR3 has 16 amino acids. V shed 4 bases and J shed 3 bases, with 17 bases lying between them. The germline gives CDR1 MGHRA, CDR2 YSYEKL. Here the CDR3 reads CASSPIRGTLTDTQYF. The CDR3, as DNA: TGCGCCAGCAGCCCCATCAGGGGAACTCTTACAGATACGCAGTATTTT.

The CDR3 sequence is CASRLGAQGGQPQHF. The DNA of the CDR3 is TGTGCCAGCAGACTAGGGGCACAGGGCGGACAGCCCCAGCATTTT. J is TRBJ1-5 and V is TRBV12-3 or TRBV12-4; a possible D gene is TRBD1 (6 bases). This CDR3 comprises 15 residues. V shed 6 bases and J shed 7 bases, with 19 bases lying between them.

At least ten counts were recorded for this clonotype. The V call is TRBV7-2, the J call TRBJ2-6; weak D call: TRBD1 (6 bases). V was trimmed by 0 bases and J by 2 bases, leaving 8 bases between them. Germline V gene data show CDR1 as SGHTA and CDR2 as FQGNSA. The CDR3 loop spans 16 amino acids. In nucleotides, the CDR3 is TGTGCCAGCAGCTTAGCGGGGGCTACTGGGGCCAACGTCCTGACTTTC. Its translation: CASSLAGATGANVLTF.

This clonotype was recorded many times. The chain carries TRBV6-5 and TRBJ1-1; D is unresolved. The CDR3 is 15 amino acids. The ends were cut back, 5 bases at V and 1 base at J, with 14 bases in the middle. Germline V CDR1 and CDR2: MNHEY, SVGAGI. This CDR3 is CASSHRAKENTEAFF. CDR3 bases: TGTGCCAGCAGTCATCGGGCGAAAGAGAACACTGAAGCTTTCTTT.

A few counts support this clonotype. The V gene is TRBV5-1, the J gene TRBJ1-1, with 7 bases identical to TRBD1. After removal of 6 bases from V and 2 bases from J, the junction contained 7 bases not matched to a gene. Germline CDR1 SGHRS, CDR2 YFSETQ. This CDR3 region has 14 residues. The DNA for the CDR3 is TGCGCCAGCACCATAGGGGGCAGAAACACTGAAGCTTTCTTT. Amino acid sequence: CASTIGGRNTEAFF. The full variable domain, rest sourced from reference TRBV5-1 and TRBJ1-1, is KAGVTQTPRYLIKTRGQQVTLSCSPISGHRSVSWYQQTPGQGLQFLFEYFSETQRNKGNFPGRFSGRQFSNSRSEMNVSTLELGDSALYLCASTIGGRNTEAFFGQGTRLTVV.

This clonotype was observed at least ten times. The rearrangement joins TRBV6-2 or TRBV6-3 to TRBJ1-5; 7 bases align to TRBD1. The V gene's germline CDR1 is MNHEY and CDR2 SVGEGT. CDR3 length equals 13 residues. V was pared by 5 bases and J by 4 bases, with 2 bases of the junction left unmatched. DNA of the CDR3: TGTGCCAGCAGTACGACAGGGAATCAGCCCCAGCATTTT. This encodes CASSTTGNQPQHF.

The rearrangement links TRBV7-3 to TRBJ1-5, with D possibly matching TRBD1 (5 bases). There are 18 residues in the CDR3. Germline lookup yields CDR1 SGHTA and CDR2 FQGTGA. Trimming pared 5 bases from V and 1 base from J, leaving 21 bases between. CDR3 sequence reads: CASSLNLRTPMSNQPQHF. CDR3 nucleotide sequence: TGTGCCAGCAGCCTAAATCTACGGACACCCATGAGCAATCAGCCCCAGCATTTT.

The genes are TRBV21-1 and TRBJ1-2; the D call in the table, TRBD1, was not verified against the DNA. TRBV21-1 is a known pseudogene. This CDR3 has 14 amino acids. The chain's CDR3 is CASSPTGKKDGYTF. CDR3 nucleotide sequence: TGTGCCAGCAGCCCTACAGGGAAGAAAGATGGCTACACCTTC.

This clonotype has more than one count but fewer than ten. Written as DNA, the CDR3 is TGTGCCAGCAGCACCTCGCCCCTCGATACGCAGTATTTT. This translates into CASSTSPLDTQYF. This rearrangement joins TRBV5-5 to TRBJ2-3, with D uncertain. Germline V gene data show CDR1 as SGHKS and CDR2 as YYEKEE (reference sequence). Trimming left V 4 bases short and J 6 bases short, with 12 bases between. This CDR3 is 13 amino acids long.

This clonotype has just a few counts. The V call is TRBV5-1, the J call TRBJ2-1, with TRBD1 matching 9 bases. CDR3 length: 18 residues. Germline values: CDR1 SGHRS, CDR2 YFSETQ. The J segment lost 7 bases and the V segment lost 0 bases, leaving 14 bases of the junction unmatched. CDR3 coding DNA: TGCGCCAGCAGCTTGGTCCCCCCCGGACAGGGGTTTTGGAATGAGCAGTTCTTC. Its translation is CASSLVPPGQGFWNEQFF.

Only a few counts were recorded for this clonotype. The V gene is TRBV23-1, the J gene TRBJ2-5, with 13 bases that match TRBD2. TRBV23-1 is reported as an ORF; its role is uncertain. V was pared by 3 bases and J by 4 bases, with 5 bases of the junction left unmatched. The CDR3 is 16 amino acids. This CDR3 is CASSQGTSGAPETQYF. In DNA, the CDR3 is TGCGCCAGCAGTCAGGGGACTAGCGGGGCCCCAGAGACCCAGTACTTC.